The next 3 T cell receptor beta chains were all read from a single sample in a study of cytomegalovirus exposure and HLA in healthy donors. The primer mix had 60 Vbeta and 13 Jbeta primers. Assay used: immunoSEQ multiplex PCR; TCRdb lists only in-frame clones, some missing. In the table there are around 140,000 clones, about 70% of which are singletons. The sequencing sample was made of PBMCs. The receptors stem from a woman in her forties in good health and CMV-seronegative.

This chain joins TRBV19 and TRBJ1-5; D is undetermined. CDR1 is LNHDA, CDR2 SQIVND, per germline (reference sequence). Trimming removed 3 bases from V and 4 bases from J, with 10 bases in between. The CDR3 sequence is 14 residues long. The CDR3 DNA follows: TGTGCCAGTAGTATCACGGGGTCAAATCAGCCCCAGCATTTT. Translating gives CASSITGSNQPQHF.

Here the CDR3 reads CASSYLQGGEAFF. The CDR3 bases are TGTGCCAGCAGTTACCTACAGGGCGGTGAAGCTTTCTTT. This chain links TRBV6-5 with TRBJ1-1; D is perhaps TRBD1 (6 bases). Trimming pared 2 bases from V and 7 bases from J, leaving 11 bases between. CDR3 size: 13 residues. Germline CDR1 reads MNHEY; CDR2 reads SVGAGI.

The CDR3, as DNA: TGTGCCAGCAGCTTAACGGTATCTAATTCACCCCTCCACTTT. Its protein is CASSLTVSNSPLHF. The rearrangement links TRBV11-2 to TRBJ1-6; no reliable D call. CDR1 and CDR2 (germline): SGHAT, FQNNGV. The V end was cut by 2 bases, the J end by 6 bases, with 8 bases between. The CDR3 has 14 residues.